Sequencing of this TCR beta chain was carried out in a study of neurological immune-mediated disorders. Trimming pared 4 bases from V and 5 bases from J, leaving 6 bases between. Germline V lookup: CDR1 SGHRS, CDR2 YFSETQ. The CDR3 runs 12 residues. This clonotype was seen ten or more times. Documented time point: longitudinal time-point 1 (baseline). MiXCR was run by TCRdb on the 5' RACE reads, yielding one entry per CDR3 protein. The sample holds about 40,000 distinct CDR3 sequences, less than 3.5% seen once. The receptor comes from a woman aged 55-75 years with multiple sclerosis. The sequenced material came from PBMCs. This rearrangement joins TRBV5-1 to TRBJ2-2; a weak D match, TRBD2 (5 bases). The CDR3 DNA reads TGCGCCAGCAGCACGGGGACCGGGGAGCTGTTTTTT. Protein: CASSTGTGELFF.